These T cell receptor beta chains were read from a single sample in a study of response to subunit inactivated influenza vaccine. From the RT-PCR reads, TCRdb called clonotypes with MiXCR, one entry per CDR3 protein. The table includes about 520,000 distinct CDR3 sequences, around 25% detected once. The starting material was CD4+ T cells sorted from PBMCs, obtained about 5 days after vaccination. These receptors all stem from a man in his forties or fifties who received an inactivated influenza vaccine. Each CDR3 is given with its conserved first and last residue. The order of the fields is D gene, V gene, J gene, CDR3 protein. A D gene is named only where the DNA matches it firmly.

-	TRBV12-3/TRBV12-4	TRBJ2-7	CASGRFGGFEYEQYF
TRBD1	TRBV18	TRBJ2-7	CASSPLGQGSYEQYF
-	TRBV7-6	TRBJ2-1	CASSLRFGNEQFF
-	TRBV12-3/TRBV12-4	TRBJ1-5	CASSFTDRLSPQHF
TRBD2	TRBV5-1	TRBJ2-5	CASSSWGGPETQYF
-	TRBV7-6	TRBJ2-7	CASSLGAATSYEQYF
-	TRBV6-1	TRBJ1-3	CASRAGILGNTIYF
-	TRBV4-2	TRBJ2-5	CASSQAQDQETQYF
-	TRBV5-1	TRBJ2-1	CASSWAQERSSYNEQFF
TRBD1	TRBV28	TRBJ2-6	CASSRTGTGGFGANVLTF
TRBD1	TRBV7-9	TRBJ2-5	CASSWRQGAEETQYF
-	TRBV5-1	TRBJ2-5	CASSFQSTETQYF
-	TRBV5-1	TRBJ1-2	CASSLDRLRGDYGYTF
-	TRBV29-1	TRBJ1-2	CSAGDSRNYGYTF
-	TRBV4-3	TRBJ2-5	CASSQKRSVHGETQYF
-	TRBV5-1	TRBJ2-2	CATSGGSYTGELFF
-	TRBV18	TRBJ1-2	CASSLEDPKGGYTF
-	TRBV6-2/TRBV6-3	TRBJ1-2	CASSTPRGGPYGYTF
TRBD2	TRBV27	TRBJ2-3	CASRAGTSGGTDTQYF
TRBD2	TRBV4-2	TRBJ2-1	CASGLAGGTTTEQFF
-	TRBV29-1	TRBJ2-5	CSGGWTQETQYF
-	TRBV6-2/TRBV6-3	TRBJ2-1	CASSRRQSSYNEQFF
TRBD1	TRBV12-3/TRBV12-4	TRBJ1-4	CASSLGWRQGDEKLFF
-	TRBV5-1	TRBJ2-7	CASSLAPGYEQYF
TRBD1	TRBV7-9	TRBJ1-6	CATTSGGGNSPLHF
-	TRBV15	TRBJ2-4	CATSRDLRNIQYF
-	TRBV20-1	TRBJ1-5	CSAKGGNQPQHF
TRBD1	TRBV24-1	TRBJ1-1	CATSDRTGRKNTEAFF
TRBD1	TRBV29-1	TRBJ2-7	CSGDSETGKYEQYF
-	TRBV29-1	TRBJ2-2	CSAGHTGELFF
-	TRBV7-8	TRBJ2-3	CASSWGTPRADTQYF
-	TRBV5-5	TRBJ2-1	CASSQGSYSYNEQFF
TRBD2	TRBV19	TRBJ2-1	CASRRLADDNEQFF
-	TRBV7-2	TRBJ2-1	CASTPGQSSYNEQFF
TRBD2	TRBV19	TRBJ2-1	CASSEAGDRQFF
TRBD1	TRBV5-1	TRBJ1-2	CASSKRTGSYGYTF